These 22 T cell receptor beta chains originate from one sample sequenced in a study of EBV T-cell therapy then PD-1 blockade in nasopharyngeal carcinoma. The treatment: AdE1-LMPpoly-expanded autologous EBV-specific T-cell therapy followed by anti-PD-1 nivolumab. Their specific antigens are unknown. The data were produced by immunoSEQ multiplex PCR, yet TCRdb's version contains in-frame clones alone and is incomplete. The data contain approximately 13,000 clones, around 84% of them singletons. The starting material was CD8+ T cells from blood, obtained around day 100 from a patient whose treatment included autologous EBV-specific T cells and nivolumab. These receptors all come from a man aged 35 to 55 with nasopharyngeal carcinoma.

The CDR3 reads CASSQDLAGNYNEQFF. The CDR3, as DNA: TGCGCCAGCAGCCAAGATCTAGCGGGGAACTACAATGAGCAGTTCTTC. This chain links TRBV4-1 with TRBJ2-1; 9 bases are a match to TRBD2. V lost 0 bases, J lost 3 bases, and 3 bases stayed unmatched. This CDR3 region has 16 residues. Germline V gene sequence: CDR1 MGHRA, CDR2 YSYEKL.

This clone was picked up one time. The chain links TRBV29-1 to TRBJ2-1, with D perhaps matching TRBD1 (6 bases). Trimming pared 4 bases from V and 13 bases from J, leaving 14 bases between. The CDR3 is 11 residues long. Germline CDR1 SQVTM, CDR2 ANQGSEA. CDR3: CSVADGGEQFF. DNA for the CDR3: TGCAGCGTTGCGGATGGGGGCGAACAGTTCTTC.

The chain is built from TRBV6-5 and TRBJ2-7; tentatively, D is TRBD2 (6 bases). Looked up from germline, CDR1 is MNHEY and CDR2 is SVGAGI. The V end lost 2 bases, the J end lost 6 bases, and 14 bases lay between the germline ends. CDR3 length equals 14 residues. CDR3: CASSYRGTSREQYF. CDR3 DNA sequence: TGTGCCAGCAGTTACCGAGGGACTTCTCGCGAGCAGTACTTC.

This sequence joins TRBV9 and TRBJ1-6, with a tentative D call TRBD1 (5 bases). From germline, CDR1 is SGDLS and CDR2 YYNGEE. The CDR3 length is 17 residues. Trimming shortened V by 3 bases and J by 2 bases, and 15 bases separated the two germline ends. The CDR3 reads CASSAMTEGTYNSPLHF. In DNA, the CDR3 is TGTGCCAGCAGCGCTATGACAGAGGGTACCTATAATTCACCCCTCCACTTT.

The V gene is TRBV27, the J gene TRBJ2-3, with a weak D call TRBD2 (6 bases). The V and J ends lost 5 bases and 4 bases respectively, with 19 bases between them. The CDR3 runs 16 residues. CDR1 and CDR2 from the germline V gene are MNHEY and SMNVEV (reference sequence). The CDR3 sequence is CASSPSETSGADTQYF. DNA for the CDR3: TGTGCCAGCAGTCCTAGTGAGACTAGTGGAGCAGATACGCAGTATTTT.

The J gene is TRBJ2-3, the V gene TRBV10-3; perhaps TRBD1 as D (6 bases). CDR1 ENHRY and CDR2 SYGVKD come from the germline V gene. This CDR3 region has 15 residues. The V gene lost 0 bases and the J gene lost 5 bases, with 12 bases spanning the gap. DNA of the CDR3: TGTGCCATCAGTGAGTCGGGGGCCGACGTAGATACGCAGTATTTT. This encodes CAISESGADVDTQYF.

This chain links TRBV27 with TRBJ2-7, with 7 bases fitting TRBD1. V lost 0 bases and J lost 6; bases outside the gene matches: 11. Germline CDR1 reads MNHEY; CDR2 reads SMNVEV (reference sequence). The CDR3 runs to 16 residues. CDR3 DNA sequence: TGTGCCAGCAGTTTATCTGTCAGGGGGTACGTCGGCGAGCAGTACTTC. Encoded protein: CASSLSVRGYVGEQYF.

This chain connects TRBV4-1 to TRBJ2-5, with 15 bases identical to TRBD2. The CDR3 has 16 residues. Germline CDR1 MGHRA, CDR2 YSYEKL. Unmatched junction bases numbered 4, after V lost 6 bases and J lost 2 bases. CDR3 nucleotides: TGCGCCAGCAGTCTGGGACTAGCGGGGGGACAAGAGACCCAGTACTTC. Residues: CASSLGLAGGQETQYF.

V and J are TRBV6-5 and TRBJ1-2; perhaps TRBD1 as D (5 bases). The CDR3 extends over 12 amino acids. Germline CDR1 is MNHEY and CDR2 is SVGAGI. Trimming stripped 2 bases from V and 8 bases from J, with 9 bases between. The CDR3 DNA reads TGTGCCAGCAGTTACGTTGGGGGGGGCTACACCTTC. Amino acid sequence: CASSYVGGGYTF.

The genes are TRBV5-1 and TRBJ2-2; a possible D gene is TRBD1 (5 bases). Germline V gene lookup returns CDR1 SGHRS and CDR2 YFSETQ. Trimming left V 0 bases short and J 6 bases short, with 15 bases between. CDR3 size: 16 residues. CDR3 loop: CASSLAEWVRAGELFF. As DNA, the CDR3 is TGCGCCAGCAGCTTGGCCGAGTGGGTCAGGGCCGGGGAGCTGTTTTTT.

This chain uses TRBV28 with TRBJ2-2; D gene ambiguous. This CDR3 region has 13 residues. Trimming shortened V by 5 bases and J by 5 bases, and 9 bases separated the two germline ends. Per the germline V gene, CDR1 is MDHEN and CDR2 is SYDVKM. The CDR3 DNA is TGTGCCAGCAGTCCGGACGGAACCGGGGAGCTGTTTTTT. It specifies CASSPDGTGELFF.

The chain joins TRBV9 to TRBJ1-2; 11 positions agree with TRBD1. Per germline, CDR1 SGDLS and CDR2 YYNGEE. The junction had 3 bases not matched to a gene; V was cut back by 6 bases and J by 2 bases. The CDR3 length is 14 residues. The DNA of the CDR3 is TGTGCCAGCACCGGGACAGGGGGGAACTATGGCTACACCTTC. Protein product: CASTGTGGNYGYTF.

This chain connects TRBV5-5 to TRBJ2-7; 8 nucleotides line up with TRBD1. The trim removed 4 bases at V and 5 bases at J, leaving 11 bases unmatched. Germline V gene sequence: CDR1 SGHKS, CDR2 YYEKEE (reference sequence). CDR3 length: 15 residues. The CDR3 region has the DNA TGTGCCAGCAGCCCCGGGGCAGGGGGCAAGCACGAGCAGTACTTC. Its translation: CASSPGAGGKHEQYF.

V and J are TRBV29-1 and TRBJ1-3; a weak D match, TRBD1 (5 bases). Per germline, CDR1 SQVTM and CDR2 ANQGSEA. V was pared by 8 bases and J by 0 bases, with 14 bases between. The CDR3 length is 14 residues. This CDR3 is CSTWDGISGNTIYF. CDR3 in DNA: TGCAGCACCTGGGACGGGATCTCTGGAAACACCATATATTTT.

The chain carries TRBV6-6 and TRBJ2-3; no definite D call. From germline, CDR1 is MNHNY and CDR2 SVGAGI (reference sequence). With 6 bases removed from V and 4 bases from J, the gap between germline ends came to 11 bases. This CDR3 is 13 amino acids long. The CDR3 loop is CASSQTEADTQYF. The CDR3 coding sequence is TGTGCCAGCAGCCAGACCGAGGCAGATACGCAGTATTTT.

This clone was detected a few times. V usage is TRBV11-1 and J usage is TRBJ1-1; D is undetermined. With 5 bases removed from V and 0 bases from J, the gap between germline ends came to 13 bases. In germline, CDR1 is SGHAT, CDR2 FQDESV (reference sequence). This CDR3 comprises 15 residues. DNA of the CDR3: TGTGCCAGCAGCCATCTGGTGGGGTTGAACACTGAAGCTTTCTTT. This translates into CASSHLVGLNTEAFF.

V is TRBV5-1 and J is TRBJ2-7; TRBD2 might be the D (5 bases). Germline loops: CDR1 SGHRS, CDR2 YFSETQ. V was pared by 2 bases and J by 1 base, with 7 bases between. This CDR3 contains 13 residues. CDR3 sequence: CASSFSGSYEQYF. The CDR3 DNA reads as TGCGCCAGCAGCTTCTCGGGGTCCTACGAGCAGTACTTC.

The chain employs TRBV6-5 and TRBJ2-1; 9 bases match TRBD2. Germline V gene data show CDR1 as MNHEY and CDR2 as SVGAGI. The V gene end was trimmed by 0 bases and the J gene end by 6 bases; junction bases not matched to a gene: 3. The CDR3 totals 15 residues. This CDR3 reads CASSYSAGGLNEQFF. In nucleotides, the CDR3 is TGTGCCAGCAGTTACTCCGCGGGGGGGCTCAATGAGCAGTTCTTC.

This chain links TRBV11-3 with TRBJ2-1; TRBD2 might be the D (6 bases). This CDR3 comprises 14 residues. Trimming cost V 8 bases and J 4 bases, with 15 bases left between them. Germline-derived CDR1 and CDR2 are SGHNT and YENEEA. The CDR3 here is CASSRRGPYNEQFF. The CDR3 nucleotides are TGTGCCAGCTCCCGGCGGGGACCATACAATGAGCAGTTCTTC.

CDR3 nucleotide sequence: TGTGCCAGCAGTTACCCCCCGTGGCGTCAAGAGACCCAGTACTTC. It yields the protein CASSYPPWRQETQYF. The chain couples TRBV27 to TRBJ2-5; D remains unclear. The CDR3 is made up of 15 amino acids. The germline CDR1 and CDR2 sequences are MNHEY and SMNVEV (reference sequence). The ends were cut back, 4 bases at V and 2 bases at J, with 14 bases in the middle.

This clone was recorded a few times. The CDR3 DNA reads as TGCGCCAGCAGCCATGCTAGCGAAGAGACCCAGTACTTC. Its protein product is CASSHASEETQYF. This sequence joins TRBV4-1 and TRBJ2-5; maybe TRBD2 (6 bases). The V gene lost 3 bases and the J gene lost 3 bases, with 8 bases spanning the gap. In germline, CDR1 is MGHRA, CDR2 YSYEKL. This CDR3 is built from 13 residues.

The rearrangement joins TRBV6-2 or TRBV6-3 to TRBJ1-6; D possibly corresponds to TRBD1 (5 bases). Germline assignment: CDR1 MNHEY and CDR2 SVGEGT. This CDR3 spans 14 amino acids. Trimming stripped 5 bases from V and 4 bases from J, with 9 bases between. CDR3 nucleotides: TGTGCCAGCAGTATGGGACTGTATAATTCACCCCTCCACTTT. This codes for CASSMGLYNSPLHF.